Listed here is a single T cell receptor beta chain. Germline loops: CDR1 KGHSH, CDR2 LQKENI. The CDR3 is 15 amino acids. The V end was cut by 4 bases, the J end by 3 bases, with 12 bases between. The data are from a study of blood T cell repertoires in COVID-19. Data came from immunoSEQ multiplex PCR; TCRdb stores just in-frame clones and leaves some out. The sample lists around 300,000 clones, around nine tenths occurring once. The gene calls are TRBV18 and TRBJ2-2; a possible D gene is TRBD1 (5 bases). The sequence came from a woman in her 40s who had recovered from COVID-19. The source material was PBMCs or T cells enriched from blood (not recorded which). In nucleotides, the CDR3 is TGTGCCAGCTCACGATCACAAGGGGACACCGGGGAGCTGTTTTTT. Protein: CASSRSQGDTGELFF. Full variable domain (remainder filled in from reference TRBV18 and TRBJ2-2): NAGVMQNPRHLVRRRGQEARLRCSPMKGHSHVYWYRQLPEEGLKFMVYLQKENIIDESGMPKERFSAEFPKEGPSILRIQQVVRGDSAAYFCASSRSQGDTGELFFGEGSRLTVL.